This T cell receptor beta chain emerged from a study of blood T cell repertoires in COVID-19. For the study at large: There were acute and convalescent COVID-19 samples, and they came from the United States, Italy and Spain. PBMCs, B-cell-depleted T cells, or T cells provided the cDNA or gDNA that made up the material.

This CDR3 has 13 residues. Trimming pared 0 bases from V and 5 bases from J, leaving 7 bases between. Germline V CDR1 and CDR2: LNHNV, YYDKDF (reference sequence). Original processing methods: Reference gene primer amplification yielded estimated nucleated cell counts. Clones were sequenced by immunoSEQ multiplex PCR, and TCRdb holds only the in-frame ones, with some missing. V and J calls plus clone size are reproduced from that table; the DNA served to infer D and trimming. The sample includes roughly 65,000 clones, under 95% seen only once; the top ten take around 1.3%. The clonotype comes from a man aged 55 to 70 with acute or convalescent COVID-19. Source material: peripheral blood. The V gene is TRBV15, the J gene TRBJ1-1; D gene ambiguous. CDR3 DNA sequence: TGTGCCACCAGCAGAGATTTCGGGACTGAAGCTTTCTTT. It codes for CATSRDFGTEAFF.